What follows is one T cell receptor beta chain and its context. Its antigen is as yet unknown. CDR3 length: 18 residues. Germline V gives CDR1 GTSNPN, CDR2 SVGIG (reference sequence). V lost 2 bases and J lost 0; bases outside the gene matches: 12. These data are taken from a study of cytomegalovirus exposure and HLA in healthy donors. Generated by immunoSEQ multiplex PCR, the TCRdb table keeps only in-frame clones and is missing some. The table has about 73,000 clones, about 95% seen once. Points from the study as a whole: Most TCR sequences were uncommon, yet certain public TCRs appeared in many donors. As confirmed in vitro, three CMV-associated chains were specific for CMV antigens.

Sequenced material: PBMCs. This chain uses TRBV30 with TRBJ1-5, with TRBD1 identical over 8 bases. This TCR derives from a man younger than 30 in good health and CMV-seronegative. The CDR3 bases are TGTGCCTGGAGTTGGGTCAGGACAGGGTTCTATAGCAATCAGCCCCAGCATTTT. Protein sequence: CAWSWVRTGFYSNQPQHF.